The 32 T cell receptor beta chains listed next were all sequenced from one sample in a study of blood T cell repertoires in COVID-19 (TCRdb year 2020). The library relied on the immunoSEQ multiplex PCR assay. TCRdb mirrors the immuneACCESS table, restricted to in-frame sequences. Some clones are absent from its copies; in checked studies, under half trace to an unresolved V gene, and the reason for the others is unknown. In all, the sample holds 120,000 or so clones, and around 90% of those were seen once. The top ten clonotypes cover approximately 5% of the sample. The specimen sequenced was peripheral blood. These receptor sequences come from a man aged 55 to 70 with COVID-19, enrolled during active disease.

The chain employs TRBV11-3 and TRBJ2-1, with D possibly matching TRBD2 (6 bases). Trimming stripped 10 bases from V and 1 base from J, with 20 bases between. The CDR3 is 16 residues long. CDR1 SGHNT and CDR2 YENEEA come from the germline V gene. The CDR3 is CATAGLPIGSYNEQFF. CDR3 coding DNA: TGTGCCACCGCGGGACTCCCCATTGGGTCCTACAATGAGCAGTTCTTC.

The chain employs TRBV6-5 and TRBJ1-1, with a weak D call TRBD1 (6 bases). The V end was cut by 7 bases, the J end by 1 base, with 7 bases between. Germline lookup yields CDR1 MNHEY and CDR2 SVGAGI. This CDR3 is built from 12 residues. CDR3 protein: CASNRANTEAFF. The CDR3 DNA reads TGTGCCAGCAACAGGGCGAACACTGAAGCTTTCTTT.

This clone has just a few counts. The J gene is TRBJ2-2, the V gene TRBV9; 11 bases agree with TRBD2. V was clipped by 4 bases and J by 1 base; unmatched bases: 6. CDR3 length equals 17 residues. Germline loops: CDR1 SGDLS, CDR2 YYNGEE. CDR3 bases: TGTGCCAGCAGCATAGCGGGAGGGCCGTGGAACACCGGGGAGCTGTTTTTT. This gives the protein CASSIAGGPWNTGELFF.

V and J are TRBV2 and TRBJ2-7, with TRBD1 identical over 9 bases. Per the germline V gene, CDR1 is SNHLY and CDR2 is FYNNEI. V lost 5 bases and J lost 2; bases outside the gene matches: 4. The CDR3 extends over 14 amino acids. CDR3 region: CASSPGTGTYEQYF. The CDR3 region has the DNA TGTGCCAGCAGTCCCGGGACAGGGACCTACGAGCAGTACTTC.

V and J are TRBV5-5 and TRBJ1-2; maybe TRBD1 (5 bases). The germline gives CDR1 SGHKS, CDR2 YYEKEE (reference sequence). The CDR3 is 12 amino acids. Trimming shortened V by 4 bases and J by 8 bases, and 12 bases separated the two germline ends. CDR3 loop: CASSPTQGGYTF. The CDR3 DNA follows: TGTGCCAGCAGCCCCACCCAGGGAGGCTACACCTTC.

This clone was picked up one time. The rearrangement joins TRBV6-5 to TRBJ1-5; a possible D gene is TRBD1 (5 bases). Germline V gene sequence: CDR1 MNHEY, CDR2 SVGAGI. This CDR3 spans 14 amino acids. The V and J ends lost 6 bases and 6 bases respectively, with 15 bases between them. CDR3 sequence reads: CASRSGGGGQPQHF. The CDR3 DNA sequence: TGTGCCAGCAGGTCTGGCGGGGGGGGTCAGCCCCAGCATTTT.

The chain joins TRBV7-2 to TRBJ2-5; a weak D match, TRBD1 (5 bases). V lost 1 base to trimming and J lost 0 bases, with 6 bases between them. The CDR3 contains 14 residues. Germline loops: CDR1 SGHTA, CDR2 FQGNSA. CDR3 residues: CASSLVGDQETQYF. The DNA of the CDR3 is TGTGCCAGCAGCTTAGTAGGGGACCAAGAGACCCAGTACTTC. The variable domain in full, completed from reference TRBV7-2 and TRBJ2-5, reads GAGVSQSPSNKVTEKGKDVELRCDPISGHTALYWYRQSLGQGLEFLIYFQGNSAPDKSGLPSDRFSAERTGGSVSTLTIQRTQQEDSAVYLCASSLVGDQETQYFGPGTRLLVL.

The rearrangement links TRBV6-5 to TRBJ1-6; D might be TRBD1 (6 bases). The CDR3 has 16 amino acids. Trimming took 4 bases from V and 10 from J, leaving 20 bases between them. Germline CDR1 and CDR2: MNHEY and SVGAGI. The CDR3 DNA sequence: TGTGCCAGCAGTTCCCTTTATGAGGGGGGGATATCACCCCTCCACTTT. Its translation is CASSSLYEGGISPLHF.

The chain has TRBV3-1 (or the pseudogene TRBV3-2) and TRBJ2-2; 12 bases line up with TRBD1. In germline, CDR1 is LGHDT, CDR2 YNNKEL (reference sequence). Germline trimming cut 4 bases from V and 2 bases from J; bases unmatched to any gene: 5. The CDR3 has 17 amino acids. This CDR3 reads CASSRQGQGANTGELFF. CDR3 DNA: TGTGCCAGCAGCCGCCAGGGACAGGGGGCTAACACCGGGGAGCTGTTTTTT.

V and J are TRBV5-5 and TRBJ2-2; weak D call: TRBD1 (5 bases). The CDR3 extends over 15 amino acids. V was pared by 0 bases and J by 1 base, with 7 bases between. CDR1 SGHKS and CDR2 YYEKEE come from the germline V gene (reference sequence). The CDR3 loop is CASSLVTGNTGELFF. The CDR3, as DNA: TGTGCCAGCAGCTTGGTTACAGGGAACACCGGGGAGCTGTTTTTT.

About this clone: Distinct nucleotide sequences in the sample also encode this CDR3. J is TRBJ2-2 and V is TRBV24-1, with TRBD1 matching 11 bases. CDR1 KGHDR and CDR2 SFDVKD come from the germline V gene. Unmatched junction bases numbered 1, after V lost 8 bases and J lost 3 bases. The CDR3 length is 14 residues. The CDR3 DNA reads TGTGCCACCACGGGACAGGGGGACACCGGGGAGCTGTTTTTT. Translation gives CATTGQGDTGELFF.

V usage is TRBV11-3 and J usage is TRBJ1-2; D is perhaps TRBD1 (5 bases). Trimming stripped 5 bases from V and 8 bases from J, with 12 bases between. CDR1 and CDR2 from the germline V gene are SGHNT and YENEEA. This CDR3 contains 12 residues. CDR3 sequence (DNA): TGTGCCAGCAGCCTCCGACAGATCGGCTACACCTTC. Encoded protein: CASSLRQIGYTF. The full variable domain, its missing parts supplied by reference TRBV11-3 and TRBJ1-2, is EAGVVQSPRYKIIEKKQPVAFWCNPISGHNTLYWYLQNLGQGPELLIRYENEEAVDDSQLPKDRFSAERLKGVDSTLKIQPAELGDSAVYLCASSLRQIGYTFGSGTRLTVV.

This clone was counted a few times. The chain couples TRBV5-4 to TRBJ1-4; 11 bases map to TRBD1. The CDR3 is made up of 14 amino acids. With V trimmed by 5 bases and J by 10 bases, 7 bases remained unmatched. Germline V gene data show CDR1 as SGHNT and CDR2 as YYREEE (reference sequence). CDR3 protein: CASREDRGLGKLFF. The CDR3 DNA is TGTGCCAGCAGGGAGGACAGGGGGCTAGGAAAACTGTTTTTT. Using reference TRBV5-4 and TRBJ1-4 for the parts outside the CDR3, the full variable domain is ETGVTQSPTHLIKTRGQQVTLRCSSQSGHNTVSWYQQALGQGPQFIFQYYREEENGRGNFPPRFSGLQFPNYSSELNVNALELDDSALYLCASREDRGLGKLFFGSGTQLSVL.

The chain combines TRBV3-1 (or the pseudogene TRBV3-2) with TRBJ2-1; no clear D gene. With 1 base removed from V and 6 bases from J, the gap between germline ends came to 10 bases. From germline, CDR1 is LGHDT and CDR2 YNNKEL (reference sequence). The CDR3 totals 14 residues. The CDR3 nucleotides are TGTGCCAGCAGCCAAGTTCGGTCCGCCAATGAGCAGTTCTTC. This translates into CASSQVRSANEQFF.

This chain connects TRBV4-2 to TRBJ1-4, with D possibly being TRBD1 (5 bases). Germline assignment: CDR1 LGHNA and CDR2 YNFKEQ. V gave up 8 bases and J gave up 8 bases, with 12 bases separating them. The CDR3 covers 12 residues. The CDR3 is CASGDFGEKLFF. For the CDR3, the DNA is TGTGCCAGCGGGGACTTCGGGGAAAAACTGTTTTTT.

V and J are TRBV2 and TRBJ1-5; D remains unclear. V lost 5 bases and J lost 2, with 10 bases in between. The CDR3 spans 14 residues. Looked up from germline, CDR1 is SNHLY and CDR2 is FYNNEI. The CDR3 protein is CASSLAGGNQPQHF. CDR3 bases: TGTGCCAGCAGTCTTGCCGGGGGCAATCAGCCCCAGCATTTT.

This clone has a single count. V and J are TRBV19 and TRBJ2-3, with 9 nucleotides matching TRBD2. Germline trimming cut 3 bases from V and 3 bases from J; bases unmatched to any gene: 7. This CDR3 spans 16 amino acids. The germline gives CDR1 LNHDA, CDR2 SQIVND (reference sequence). The CDR3 DNA reads TGTGCCAGTAGTATTTCCCTAGCGGGGTCAACAGATACGCAGTATTTT. The encoded protein is CASSISLAGSTDTQYF.

The CDR3 spells CASSKSGLVRDTQYF. DNA of the CDR3: TGTGCCAGTAGTAAATCGGGACTAGTGAGAGATACGCAGTATTTT. The chain recombines TRBV19 with TRBJ2-3; 8 nucleotides agree with TRBD2. The CDR3 runs to 15 residues. Germline V CDR1 and CDR2: LNHDA, SQIVND (reference sequence). Trimming at V came to 4 bases and at J to 5 bases, leaving 8 bases not matched to a gene.

The rearrangement links TRBV5-1 to TRBJ2-7, with TRBD1 matching 7 bases. V gave up 4 bases and J gave up 6 bases; unmatched junction bases: 4. The CDR3 runs 12 residues. Germline V CDR1 and CDR2: SGHRS, YFSETQ. This CDR3 reads CASSIQGPEQYF. CDR3 DNA sequence: TGCGCCAGCAGCATACAGGGGCCCGAGCAGTACTTC.

The rearrangement uses TRBV11-3 and TRBJ2-7; possible D gene TRBD2, 6 bases. Germline CDR1 and CDR2: SGHNT and YENEEA. Trimming took 1 base from V and 6 from J, leaving 19 bases between them. The CDR3 consists of 16 residues. CDR3 bases: TGTGCCAGCAGCTTAGTAGGAGGGGCCCCACCAAGCGAGCAGTACTTC. Residues: CASSLVGGAPPSEQYF.

This sequence joins TRBV4-1 and TRBJ2-5; D is perhaps TRBD2 (6 bases). Looked up from germline, CDR1 is MGHRA and CDR2 is YSYEKL. V lost 5 bases, J lost 1 base, and 11 bases lay in between. This CDR3 is 14 amino acids long. This chain's CDR3 is CASSNLALQETQYF. CDR3 DNA: TGCGCCAGCAGCAACCTAGCGCTCCAAGAGACCCAGTACTTC.

The chain combines TRBV9 with TRBJ2-1; no reliable D call. Germline V gives CDR1 SGDLS, CDR2 YYNGEE. With 0 bases removed from V and 5 bases from J, the gap between germline ends came to 6 bases. CDR3 length: 13 amino acids. This CDR3 is CASSVASDNEQFF. In DNA, the CDR3 is TGTGCCAGCAGCGTAGCTTCGGACAATGAGCAGTTCTTC.

In DNA, the CDR3 is TGTGCCAGCAGCTCCCTCGGGACTGAAGATACGCAGTATTTT. Translated, it gives CASSSLGTEDTQYF. This chain uses TRBV7-3 with TRBJ2-3; weak D call: TRBD2 (6 bases). The germline V and J ends were trimmed by 4 bases and 5 bases, with 13 bases remaining between them. CDR1 is SGHTA, CDR2 FQGTGA, per germline. The CDR3 sequence is 14 residues long.

This chain uses TRBV12-3 or TRBV12-4 with TRBJ1-1; unclear D gene. CDR3 size: 11 residues. V dropped 3 bases and J dropped 10 bases, with 9 bases sitting between them. The DNA of the CDR3 is TGTGCCAGCAGTTTGGATTGGAGAGCTTTCTTT. Its translation: CASSLDWRAFF.

V is TRBV7-3 and J is TRBJ2-3; TRBD2 aligns across 12 bases. Germline V gene sequence: CDR1 SGHTA, CDR2 FQGTGA. This CDR3 is built from 16 residues. V was clipped by 5 bases and J by 0 bases; unmatched bases: 3. Here the CDR3 DNA reads TGTGCCAGCAGCCCTGGGACTAGCGGGAGCACAGATACGCAGTATTTT. It codes for CASSPGTSGSTDTQYF.

The chain carries TRBV4-3 and TRBJ2-5, with TRBD2 identical over 12 bases. The CDR3 runs 18 residues. Trimming at V came to 1 base and at J to 2 bases, leaving 8 bases not matched to a gene. From germline, CDR1 is LGHNA and CDR2 YSLEER. CDR3 sequence (DNA): TGCGCCAGCAGCCAAGGGATACTAGCGGGAGGCGGTCAAGAGACCCAGTACTTC. It encodes CASSQGILAGGGQETQYF.

The rearrangement joins TRBV24-1 to TRBJ2-5; D possibly corresponds to TRBD1 (6 bases). Germline V gene data show CDR1 as KGHDR and CDR2 as SFDVKD. The CDR3 consists of 14 residues. V lost 4 bases, J lost 8 bases, and 16 bases lay in between. CDR3 in DNA: TGTGCCACCAGTGAAGCAGGGGCCCCGGGAACCCAGTACTTC. Its protein product is CATSEAGAPGTQYF.

The sample holds one count of this clone. V gene TRBV28 combines with J gene TRBJ1-2, with 10 bases matching TRBD1. Germline V gene lookup returns CDR1 MDHEN and CDR2 SYDVKM. CDR3 size: 14 residues. V shed 3 bases, J shed 6 bases, and the junction held 4 bases outside the gene matches. The CDR3 DNA reads as TGTGCCAGCAGTTTTCCGGGGACAGGGGATGGCTACACCTTC. Translated, it gives CASSFPGTGDGYTF.

This chain joins TRBV9 and TRBJ1-1, with 7 bases that match TRBD1. The CDR3 extends over 14 amino acids. Germline V gene data show CDR1 as SGDLS and CDR2 as YYNGEE. The ends lost 3 bases at V and 1 base at J; junction bases unmatched: 3. CDR3 nucleotides: TGTGCCAGCAGCGACTACAGGGGGAACACTGAAGCTTTCTTT. It codes for CASSDYRGNTEAFF.

This chain links TRBV4-1 with TRBJ2-2, with D hard to call. Germline V lookup: CDR1 MGHRA, CDR2 YSYEKL. This CDR3 is 15 amino acids long. V shed 3 bases and J shed 2 bases, with 10 bases lying between them. The CDR3 nucleotides read TGCGCCAGCAGCCACCCCCCCGTTAACACCGGGGAGCTGTTTTTT. Translation gives CASSHPPVNTGELFF.

This chain links TRBV28 with TRBJ1-5; tentative D call: TRBD1 (6 bases). Trimming pared 4 bases from V and 0 bases from J, leaving 10 bases between. Germline-derived CDR1 and CDR2 are MDHEN and SYDVKM. This CDR3 has 15 residues. The CDR3 protein is CASSYHRVSNQPQHF. In DNA, the CDR3 is TGTGCCAGCAGTTACCACAGGGTTAGCAATCAGCCCCAGCATTTT.

This rearrangement joins TRBV7-8 to TRBJ2-1, with 10 positions matching TRBD2. After removal of 5 bases from V and 0 bases from J, the junction contained 4 bases not matched to a gene. Germline CDR1 SGHVS, CDR2 FQNEAQ. The CDR3 totals 16 residues. In DNA form, the CDR3 reads TGTGCCAGCAGCCTCCGACTAGCGGGCTCCTACAATGAGCAGTTCTTC. Protein product: CASSLRLAGSYNEQFF. The full variable domain, its missing parts supplied by reference TRBV7-8 and TRBJ2-1, is GAGVSQSPRYKVAKRGQDVALRCDPISGHVSLFWYQQALGQGPEFLTYFQNEAQLDKSGLPSDRFFAERPEGSVSTLKIQRTQQEDSAVYLCASSLRLAGSYNEQFFGPGTRLTVL.